This TCR beta chain was retrieved from a study of blood T cell repertoires in COVID-19. About the research overall: Samples came from the United States, Italy and Spain, spanning acute and convalescent COVID-19.

Repertoires were generated with immunoSEQ multiplex PCR, while TCRdb's copy carries only in-frame clones and drops some. The data contain 75,000 to 100,000 clones, under 85% of them singletons. CDR3 length: 11 amino acids. Germline CDR1 reads SQVTM; CDR2 reads ANQGSEA. Between the trimmed V and J ends, which lost 7 bases and 11 bases, there was a span of 15 bases. Sequencing was done on a sample of peripheral blood. This rearrangement joins TRBV29-1 to TRBJ2-1; D may be TRBD2 (6 bases). The sequence came from a woman of 80 years or more with acute or convalescent COVID-19. As DNA, the CDR3 is TGCAGCGCACGATGGGGGACTCAGCAGTTCTTC. It encodes CSARWGTQQFF.